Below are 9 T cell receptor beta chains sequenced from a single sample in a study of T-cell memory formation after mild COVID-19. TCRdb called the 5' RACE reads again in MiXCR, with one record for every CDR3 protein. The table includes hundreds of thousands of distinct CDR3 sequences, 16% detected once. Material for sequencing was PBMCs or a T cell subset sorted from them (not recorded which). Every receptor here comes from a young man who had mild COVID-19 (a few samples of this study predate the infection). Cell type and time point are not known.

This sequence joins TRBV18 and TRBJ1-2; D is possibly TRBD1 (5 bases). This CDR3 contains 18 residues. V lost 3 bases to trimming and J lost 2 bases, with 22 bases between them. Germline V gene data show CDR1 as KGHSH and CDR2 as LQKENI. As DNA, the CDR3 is TGTGCCAGCTCACCTTATTCCGGTTCGCGGGGCCTGAACTATGGCTACACCTTC. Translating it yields CASSPYSGSRGLNYGYTF. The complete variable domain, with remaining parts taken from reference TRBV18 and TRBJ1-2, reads NAGVMQNPRHLVRRRGQEARLRCSPMKGHSHVYWYRQLPEEGLKFMVYLQKENIIDESGMPKERFSAEFPKEGPSILRIQQVVRGDSAAYFCASSPYSGSRGLNYGYTFGSGTRLTVV.

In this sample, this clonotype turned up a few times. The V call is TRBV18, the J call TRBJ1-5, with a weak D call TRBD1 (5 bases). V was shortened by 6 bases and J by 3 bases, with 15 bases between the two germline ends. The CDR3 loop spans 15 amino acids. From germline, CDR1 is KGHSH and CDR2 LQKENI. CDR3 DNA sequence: TGTGCCAGCTCGTTTCCCGGAGGGACCAATCAGCCCCAGCATTTT. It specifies CASSFPGGTNQPQHF.

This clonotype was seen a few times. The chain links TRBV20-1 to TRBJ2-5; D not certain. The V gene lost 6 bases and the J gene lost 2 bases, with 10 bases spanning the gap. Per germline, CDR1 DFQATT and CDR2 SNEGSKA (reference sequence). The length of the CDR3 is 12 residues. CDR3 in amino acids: CSAYKPQETQYF. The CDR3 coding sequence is TGCAGTGCCTATAAGCCACAAGAGACCCAGTACTTC.

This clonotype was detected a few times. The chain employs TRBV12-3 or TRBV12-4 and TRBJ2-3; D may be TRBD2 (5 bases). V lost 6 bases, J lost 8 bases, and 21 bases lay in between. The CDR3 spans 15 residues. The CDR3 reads CASSPTREIETTQYF. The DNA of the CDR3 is TGTGCCAGCAGCCCCACTAGGGAGATAGAGACTACGCAGTATTTT.

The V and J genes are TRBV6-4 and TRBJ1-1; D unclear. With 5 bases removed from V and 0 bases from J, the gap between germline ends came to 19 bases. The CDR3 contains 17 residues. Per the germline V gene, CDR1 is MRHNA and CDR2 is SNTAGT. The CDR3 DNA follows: TGTGCCAGCAGTTCCCCCATCCGGGGAGATATGAACACTGAAGCTTTCTTT. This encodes CASSSPIRGDMNTEAFF.

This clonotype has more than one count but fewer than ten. DNA of the CDR3: TGTGCCAGCAGCTTAATCCTGAACACCGGGGAGCTGTTTTTT. Its translation: CASSLILNTGELFF. V gene TRBV7-9 combines with J gene TRBJ2-2, with no clear D. The CDR3 is 14 residues long. Looked up from germline, CDR1 is SEHNR and CDR2 is FQNEAQ (reference sequence). Between the trimmed V and J ends, which lost 2 bases and 1 base, there was a span of 5 bases.

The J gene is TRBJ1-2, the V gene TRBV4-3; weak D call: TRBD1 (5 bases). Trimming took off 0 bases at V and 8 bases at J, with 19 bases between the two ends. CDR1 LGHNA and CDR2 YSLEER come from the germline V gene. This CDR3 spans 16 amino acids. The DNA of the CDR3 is TGCGCCAGCAGCCAAGATGCGGGGGTTCGGTCGCGAGGCTACACCTTC. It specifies CASSQDAGVRSRGYTF.

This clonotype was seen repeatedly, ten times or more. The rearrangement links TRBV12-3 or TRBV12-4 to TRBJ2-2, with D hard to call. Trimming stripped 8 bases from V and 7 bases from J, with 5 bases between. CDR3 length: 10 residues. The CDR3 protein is CASSGGELFF. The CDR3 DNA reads TGTGCCAGCTCAGGCGGGGAGCTGTTTTTT.

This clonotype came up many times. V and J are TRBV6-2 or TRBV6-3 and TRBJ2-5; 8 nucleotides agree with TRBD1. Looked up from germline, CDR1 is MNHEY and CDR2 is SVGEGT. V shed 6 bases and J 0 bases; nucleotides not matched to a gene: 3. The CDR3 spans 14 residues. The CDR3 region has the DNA TGTGCCAGCAGGAGACAGGGGTACCAAGAGACCCAGTACTTC. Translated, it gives CASRRQGYQETQYF.